Following are 11 T cell receptor beta chains from one sample sequenced in a study of blood T cell repertoires in COVID-19. Repertoires were generated with immunoSEQ multiplex PCR, while TCRdb's copy carries only in-frame clones and drops some. The table has 100,000 or so clones, 85% seen once. Input material: peripheral blood. Source of these receptors: a man in his fifties with acute or convalescent COVID-19.

The V call is TRBV5-6, the J call TRBJ2-1, with 14 bases identical to TRBD2. The V gene's germline CDR1 is SGHDT and CDR2 YYEEEE. After removal of 4 bases from V and 1 base from J, the junction contained 4 bases not matched to a gene. The CDR3 consists of 17 residues. The CDR3 DNA reads TGTGCCAGCAGCGCCCGGACTAGCGGGAGGTCCTACAATGAGCAGTTCTTC. Its protein product is CASSARTSGRSYNEQFF.

The chain joins TRBV27 to TRBJ1-2, with D hard to call. Trimming removed 6 bases at V and 8 bases at J, with 13 bases between. The CDR3 covers 12 residues. The germline CDR1 and CDR2 sequences are MNHEY and SMNVEV (reference sequence). The CDR3 coding sequence is TGTGCCAGCAGCTCCGGGCTAGCCGGCTACACCTTC. This sequence encodes CASSSGLAGYTF.

This sequence joins TRBV3-1 (or the pseudogene TRBV3-2) and TRBJ1-2; TRBD1 is a possible D gene (6 bases). The germline V gene has CDR1 LGHDT and CDR2 YNNKEL (reference sequence). CDR3 length: 14 residues. The V and J ends lost 1 base and 5 bases respectively, with 11 bases between them. The CDR3 sequence: CASSQGQGSYGYTF. The CDR3 DNA sequence: TGTGCCAGCAGCCAAGGCCAGGGGAGTTATGGCTACACCTTC.

The chain is built from TRBV12-3 or TRBV12-4 and TRBJ1-6; D unresolved. There are 12 residues in the CDR3. Between the trimmed V and J ends, which lost 5 bases and 9 bases, there was a span of 8 bases. The CDR3 is CASSKPPSPLHF. CDR3 in DNA: TGTGCCAGCAGTAAGCCCCCTTCACCCCTCCACTTT.

This clone came up once. Other DNA sequences in this sample translate to the same CDR3. The chain links TRBV5-1 to TRBJ1-5; the D is unclear. The CDR3 totals 14 residues. The ends were cut back, 0 bases at V and 2 bases at J, with 6 bases in the middle. Germline CDR1 is SGHRS and CDR2 is YFSETQ. Written as DNA, the CDR3 is TGCGCCAGCAGCTTGGAGAGCGGCAATCAGCCCCAGCATTTT. Its protein product is CASSLESGNQPQHF.

CDR3 sequence reads: CASSLIPGQGEAFF. CDR3 coding DNA: TGTGCCAGCAGCCTAATTCCGGGACAGGGGGAAGCTTTCTTT. The chain employs TRBV14 and TRBJ1-1; 10 nucleotides agree with TRBD1. This CDR3 has 14 residues. V dropped 4 bases and J dropped 8; count of bases not matched to a gene: 7. Germline V gene sequence: CDR1 SGHDN, CDR2 FVKESK.

The gene calls are TRBV10-3 and TRBJ2-2; 11 nucleotides agree with TRBD2. The CDR3 is 18 amino acids. V was pared by 10 bases and J by 4 bases, with 17 bases of the junction left unmatched. Germline V gives CDR1 ENHRY, CDR2 SYGVKD. The CDR3 loop is CATCPVLLAGGCTGELFF. CDR3 DNA: TGTGCCACATGTCCAGTTTTGCTAGCGGGGGGCTGCACCGGGGAGCTGTTTTTT.

V and J are TRBV28 and TRBJ2-3; 8 bases are a match to TRBD1. Germline V gives CDR1 MDHEN, CDR2 SYDVKM. CDR3 length: 15 residues. Unmatched junction bases numbered 7, after V lost 4 bases and J lost 4 bases. The DNA of the CDR3 is TGTGCCAGCAGTTCAGGGGGCAGGGAGGCAGATACGCAGTATTTT. This encodes CASSSGGREADTQYF.

In the case of this clone: A read error may account for a junction end that differs from germline. This chain joins TRBV6-1 and TRBJ1-2, with TRBD1 matching over 9 bases. CDR1 and CDR2 (germline): MNHNS, SASEGT. The CDR3 spans 14 residues. This chain's CDR3 is CASSDVPGQGSLIF. CDR3 bases: TGTGCCAGCAGTGACGTCCCGGGACAGGGTTCGTTAATCTTC.

The chain has TRBV24-1 and TRBJ2-7; 10 nucleotides agree with TRBD2. From germline, CDR1 is KGHDR and CDR2 SFDVKD. This CDR3 is 15 amino acids long. After removal of 4 bases from V and 4 bases from J, the junction contained 6 bases not matched to a gene. DNA for the CDR3: TGTGCCACCAGTGACCCGACTAGCGGGTCGTACGAGCAGTACTTC. Translated: CATSDPTSGSYEQYF.

This rearrangement joins TRBV19 to TRBJ1-2; 8 nucleotides align to TRBD1. Germline CDR1 reads LNHDA; CDR2 reads SQIVND (reference sequence). The CDR3 length is 13 residues. With V trimmed by 6 bases and J by 4 bases, 4 bases remained unmatched. The CDR3 DNA reads TGTGCCAGTAGAGCCGGGACAGGCTATGGCTACACCTTC. Translation: CASRAGTGYGYTF.